This is a list of T cell receptor beta chains from one sample in a study of cytomegalovirus exposure and HLA in healthy donors. Method: immunoSEQ multiplex PCR; TCRdb's copy keeps in-frame clones and lacks some. The top ten hold under 20% of the sample, which has 60,000 to 70,000 clones, around 62% seen once. The sample comprised PBMCs. All receptors derive from a man in his forties in good health and CMV-seropositive. Each CDR3 is given with its conserved first and last residue. Each record gives: D gene, V gene, J gene, clone size, CDR3 protein, CDR3 DNA. A D gene is named only where the DNA matches it firmly. Clone size, where shown, is once, few, many, or a class for clones that have expanded.

D gene: TRBD2; V gene: TRBV7-6; J gene: TRBJ2-5; clone size: -; CDR3 protein: CASSWGTTEETQYF; CDR3 DNA: TGTGCCAGCAGCTGGGGGACTACCGAAGAGACCCAGTACTTC
D gene: TRBD2; V gene: TRBV9; J gene: TRBJ2-3; clone size: -; CDR3 protein: CASSVGLAPSTDTQYF; CDR3 DNA: TGTGCCAGCAGCGTGGGACTAGCTCCTAGCACAGATACGCAGTATTTT
D gene: -; V gene: TRBV30; J gene: TRBJ2-7; clone size: -; CDR3 protein: CAWRKIGLYEQYF; CDR3 DNA: TGTGCCTGGAGGAAGATTGGCCTCTACGAGCAGTACTTC
D gene: -; V gene: TRBV19; J gene: TRBJ2-5; clone size: -; CDR3 protein: CASSIGQGLPKETQYF; CDR3 DNA: TGTGCCAGTAGTATAGGGCAGGGCCTCCCCAAAGAGACCCAGTACTTC
D gene: TRBD1; V gene: TRBV7-3; J gene: TRBJ2-2; clone size: -; CDR3 protein: CASSSSGTGGFGGELFF; CDR3 DNA: TGTGCCAGCAGCTCGAGTGGGACAGGGGGCTTCGGCGGGGAGCTGTTTTTT
D gene: -; V gene: TRBV27; J gene: TRBJ2-6; clone size: -; CDR3 protein: CASRKPSSGANVLTF; CDR3 DNA: TGTGCCAGCAGAAAACCCAGCTCTGGGGCCAACGTCCTGACTTTC
D gene: TRBD1; V gene: TRBV28; J gene: TRBJ1-1; clone size: -; CDR3 protein: CASSPGQGLGNTEAFF; CDR3 DNA: TGTGCCAGCAGTCCGGGACAGGGGCTAGGGAACACTGAAGCTTTCTTT
D gene: -; V gene: TRBV9; J gene: TRBJ2-7; clone size: -; CDR3 protein: CASSVEGWSSYEQYF; CDR3 DNA: TGTGCCAGCAGCGTCGAGGGTTGGTCCTCCTACGAGCAGTACTTC
D gene: TRBD1; V gene: TRBV4-1; J gene: TRBJ1-5; clone size: -; CDR3 protein: CASSPGQGRTSNQPQHF; CDR3 DNA: TGCGCCAGCAGCCCGGGACAGGGGAGAACTAGCAATCAGCCCCAGCATTTT
D gene: TRBD2; V gene: TRBV10-3; J gene: TRBJ2-3; clone size: -; CDR3 protein: CAISERGGAVRDTQYF; CDR3 DNA: TGTGCCATCAGTGAGCGCGGGGGGGCTGTACGAGATACGCAGTATTTT
D gene: -; V gene: TRBV7-9; J gene: TRBJ1-5; clone size: -; CDR3 protein: CASSQAHGQPQHF; CDR3 DNA: TGTGCCAGCAGCCAGGCGCATGGTCAGCCCCAGCATTTT
D gene: TRBD2; V gene: TRBV5-1; J gene: TRBJ2-1; clone size: -; CDR3 protein: CASSLKGLSGGYNEQFF; CDR3 DNA: TGCGCCAGCAGCTTAAAGGGGTTGAGCGGGGGGTACAATGAGCAGTTCTTC
D gene: TRBD1; V gene: TRBV19; J gene: TRBJ1-1; clone size: -; CDR3 protein: CASRADRGNTEAFF; CDR3 DNA: TGTGCCAGTAGGGCCGACAGGGGGAACACTGAAGCTTTCTTT
D gene: -; V gene: TRBV6-6; J gene: TRBJ2-5; clone size: -; CDR3 protein: CASSYSWGSETQYF; CDR3 DNA: TGTGCCAGCAGTTACTCGTGGGGCTCAGAGACCCAGTACTTC
D gene: TRBD1; V gene: TRBV5-1; J gene: TRBJ2-7; clone size: few; CDR3 protein: CASSFPTGASSYEQYF; CDR3 DNA: TGCGCCAGCAGCTTCCCGACAGGGGCAAGCTCCTACGAGCAGTACTTC
D gene: -; V gene: TRBV5-8; J gene: TRBJ1-4; clone size: -; CDR3 protein: CASSLGQGYEELFF; CDR3 DNA: TGTGCCAGCAGCTTGGGGCAGGGTTATGAAGAACTGTTTTTT
D gene: TRBD1; V gene: TRBV4-1; J gene: TRBJ2-7; clone size: -; CDR3 protein: CASSQNRDRVYEQYF; CDR3 DNA: TGCGCCAGCAGCCAGAACCGGGACAGGGTCTACGAGCAGTACTTC
D gene: TRBD2; V gene: TRBV29-1; J gene: TRBJ2-2; clone size: -; CDR3 protein: CSAGTSGRGGAGELFF; CDR3 DNA: TGCAGCGCCGGGACTAGCGGGAGAGGTGGAGCCGGGGAGCTGTTTTTT
D gene: -; V gene: TRBV5-6; J gene: TRBJ1-6; clone size: once; CDR3 protein: CASSLGEGTPLHF; CDR3 DNA: TGTGCCAGCAGCTTGGGAGAGGGTACACCCCTCCACTTT
D gene: -; V gene: TRBV10-3; J gene: TRBJ2-5; clone size: -; CDR3 protein: CAMGSSTETQYF; CDR3 DNA: TGTGCCATGGGGAGTAGCACGGAGACCCAGTACTTC
D gene: TRBD2; V gene: TRBV9; J gene: TRBJ2-2; clone size: many; CDR3 protein: CASSVAASGRINTGELFF; CDR3 DNA: TGTGCCAGCAGCGTAGCGGCTAGCGGGAGGATAAACACCGGGGAGCTGTTTTTT
D gene: TRBD1; V gene: TRBV11-3; J gene: TRBJ1-1; clone size: -; CDR3 protein: CASSGGVGRGELEAFF; CDR3 DNA: TGTGCCAGCAGCGGTGGAGTGGGCAGGGGGGAACTTGAAGCTTTCTTT
D gene: TRBD2; V gene: TRBV5-1; J gene: TRBJ2-7; clone size: few; CDR3 protein: CASRPRTIAGDYEQYF; CDR3 DNA: TGCGCCAGCAGACCGAGAACAATAGCGGGAGACTACGAGCAGTACTTC
D gene: -; V gene: TRBV4-1; J gene: TRBJ1-3; clone size: -; CDR3 protein: CASSHRPQGLSSGNTIYF; CDR3 DNA: TGCGCCAGCAGCCACCGGCCCCAGGGTCTCTCCTCTGGAAACACCATATATTTT
D gene: TRBD1; V gene: TRBV6-5; J gene: TRBJ2-2; clone size: -; CDR3 protein: CASKDRGTGELFF; CDR3 DNA: TGTGCCAGCAAGGACAGGGGCACCGGGGAGCTGTTTTTT
D gene: -; V gene: TRBV5-1; J gene: TRBJ2-5; clone size: -; CDR3 protein: CASSLRPGVSFGETQYF; CDR3 DNA: TGCGCCAGCAGCTTGCGGCCGGGAGTAAGTTTTGGAGAGACCCAGTACTTC
D gene: -; V gene: TRBV5-1; J gene: TRBJ2-5; clone size: -; CDR3 protein: CASSLGAGTGTKETQYF; CDR3 DNA: TGCGCCAGCAGCTTGGGAGCGGGGACAGGAACTAAAGAGACCCAGTACTTC
D gene: -; V gene: TRBV13; J gene: TRBJ1-1; clone size: -; CDR3 protein: CASSSEKGRTEAFF; CDR3 DNA: TGTGCCAGCAGCTCGGAAAAGGGGCGCACTGAAGCTTTCTTT
D gene: -; V gene: TRBV18; J gene: TRBJ2-5; clone size: -; CDR3 protein: CASSHSTGDQETQYF; CDR3 DNA: TGTGCCAGCTCACACTCCACGGGGGATCAAGAGACCCAGTACTTC
D gene: -; V gene: TRBV25-1; J gene: TRBJ1-6; clone size: -; CDR3 protein: CASSGDNSPLHF; CDR3 DNA: TGTGCCAGCAGCGGGGATAATTCACCCCTCCACTTT